Listed below are T cell receptor beta chains from one sample, sequenced in a study of blood T cell repertoires in COVID-19. Assay: immunoSEQ multiplex PCR; the TCRdb copy retains only in-frame clones and omits some. There are about 65,000 clones in the sample; 80% to 90% occur only once, and approximately 15% lies in the top ten. The source material was peripheral blood. Receptors originate from a man aged 80 or over with acute or convalescent COVID-19. Each CDR3 is given with its conserved first and last residue. The D gene is left open where the match is weak. Clone size is given for some rows only: seen once, a few or many times, or a class if the clone is expanded.

>TRBJ1-2|13|few|TRBV6-5|.
TGTGCCAGCAGATTGCGGGGAAACTATGGCTACACCTTC
CASRLRGNYGYTF
>TRBJ1-1|13|.|TRBV5-5|.
TGTGCCAGCAGCCCACAGTCGAACACTGAAGCTTTCTTT
CASSPQSNTEAFF
>TRBJ2-5|14|.|TRBV5-1|.
TGCGCCAGCAGCTTGATCGCGGGGAGGAAGACCCAGTACTTC
CASSLIAGRKTQYF
>TRBJ1-1|15|.|TRBV25-1|.
TGTGCCAGCAGTCCTCGACAGACGCTGAACACTGAAGCTTTCTTT
CASSPRQTLNTEAFF
>TRBJ1-1|13|.|TRBV12-3/TRBV12-4|.
TGTGCCAGCAGTTTAACAGCAGACACTGAAGCTTTCTTT
CASSLTADTEAFF
>TRBJ1-4|15|.|TRBV9|TRBD1
TGTGCCAGCAGCACATCCGGGACAGAGAATGAAAAACTGTTTTTT
CASSTSGTENEKLFF
>TRBJ1-6|13|.|TRBV12-3/TRBV12-4|.
TGTGCCAGCAGTTTGGCGGGGAATTCACCCCTCCACTTT
CASSLAGNSPLHF
>TRBJ2-3|16|.|TRBV6-1|TRBD1
TGTGCCAGCAGTGACGGTCGGGACAGTAGCACAGATACGCAGTATTTT
CASSDGRDSSTDTQYF
>TRBJ1-1|15|.|TRBV6-6|.
TGTGCCAGCGCCATACATCGGGAACTGAACACTGAAGCTTTCTTT
CASAIHRELNTEAFF
>TRBJ2-5|12|.|TRBV5-1|.
TGCGCCACAAGAGCCAACCAAGAGACCCAGTACTTC
CATRANQETQYF
>TRBJ1-5|13|.|TRBV5-8|.
TGTGCCAGCAGCTTGAACACCAATCAGCCCCAGCATTTT
CASSLNTNQPQHF
>TRBJ2-2|13|.|TRBV2|.
TGTGCCAGCAGGCGGCAGGGCAGCGGGGAGCTGTTTTTT
CASRRQGSGELFF
>TRBJ2-2|15|.|TRBV2|.
TGTGCCAGCATAGGAGGGGGCGCTAGTTCCGGGGAGCTGTTTTTT
CASIGGGASSGELFF
>TRBJ1-2|11|few|TRBV29-1|.
TGCAGCGTTGAACAGAACTATGGCTACACCTTC
CSVEQNYGYTF
>TRBJ1-5|13|.|TRBV3-1/TRBV3-2|.
TGTGCCAGCAGTCCCGACAACAATCAGCCCCAGCATTTT
CASSPDNNQPQHF
>TRBJ1-6|13|.|TRBV7-9|.
TGTGCCAGCAGCTTCGGCGGAGATTCACCCCTCCACTTT
CASSFGGDSPLHF
>TRBJ1-1|16|.|TRBV18|.
TGTGCCAGCTCACCTGTCGGACAGAAAGTCTCCGCTGAAGCTTTCTTT
CASSPVGQKVSAEAFF
>TRBJ2-1|14|once|TRBV24-1|.
TGTGCCACCAGTGCGGGGTCAGGGAGGAATGAGCAGTTCTTC
CATSAGSGRNEQFF
>TRBJ1-3|15|.|TRBV11-2|.
TGTGCCAGCAGCTTAGACATGGCGGGAGGAAACACCATATATTTT
CASSLDMAGGNTIYF
>TRBJ1-1|17|.|TRBV19|TRBD1
TGTGCCAGTAGCCCAGTCCCGGGACAGGGGACGAGCGCTGAAGCTTTCTTT
CASSPVPGQGTSAEAFF
>TRBJ1-2|14|.|TRBV5-5|.
TGTGCCAGCAGCTTGGAGGGGCGACCCTATGGCTACACCTTC
CASSLEGRPYGYTF
>TRBJ1-1|14|.|TRBV18|.
TGTGCCAGCTCATCCAGGGTTACGGACACTGAAGCTTTCTTT
CASSSRVTDTEAFF
>TRBJ2-2|15|.|TRBV11-2|.
TGTGCCAGCAGCTTAGGCAGGGGAGCCACCGGGGAGCTGTTTTTT
CASSLGRGATGELFF
>TRBJ2-7|16|.|TRBV9|TRBD1
TGTGCCAGCAGCCCGTCCCCGGGACAGGGGGTGTACGAGCAGTACTTC
CASSPSPGQGVYEQYF
>TRBJ1-4|15|.|TRBV11-2|TRBD1
TGTGCCAGCAGCGCCGGACAGGGAGGGAATGAAAAACTGTTTTTT
CASSAGQGGNEKLFF
>TRBJ2-2|14|.|TRBV9|.
TGTGCCAGCAGCGTTTCATCGAACACCGGGGAGCTGTTTTTT
CASSVSSNTGELFF
>TRBJ1-1|11|.|TRBV12-3/TRBV12-4|.
TGTGCCAGCAGTAGAGGGACTGAAGCTTTCTTT
CASSRGTEAFF
>TRBJ2-3|15|.|TRBV2|TRBD2
TGTGCCAGCATGGAAGTCGGGGGGACCACAGATACGCAGTATTTT
CASMEVGGTTDTQYF
>TRBJ1-2|15|.|TRBV6-5|.
TGTGCCAGCAGCCGCTCCCGACACTCTAACTATGGCTACACCTTC
CASSRSRHSNYGYTF
>TRBJ1-4|12|.|TRBV29-1|.
TGCAGCGTTGGCCTCCGGGGGGCCCAACTGTTTTTT
CSVGLRGAQLFF
>TRBJ2-4|16|.|TRBV18|TRBD1
TGTGCCAGCTCACTCCGGGACAGGGGGCGAGGAAACATTCAGTACTTC
CASSLRDRGRGNIQYF
>TRBJ1-2|14|.|TRBV10-3|.
TGTGCCATCAGAAAGGACAGAGCTAACTATGGCTACACCTTC
CAIRKDRANYGYTF
>TRBJ2-5|17|.|TRBV18|TRBD2
TGTGCCAGCTCACGTCCGGGACTAGCGGGGCAGCAGAAGACCCAGTACTTC
CASSRPGLAGQQKTQYF
>TRBJ1-4|13|.|TRBV18|.
TGTGCCAGCTCACCAACGCGTGATGAAAAACTGTTTTTT
CASSPTRDEKLFF
>TRBJ1-1|11|.|TRBV6-5|.
TGTGCCAGCACCGTCAGCGATGGAGCTTTCTTT
CASTVSDGAFF
>TRBJ2-1|17|.|TRBV4-2|TRBD2
TGTGCCAGCAGCCACCCCAGCGGGGGGGCCTCCTACAATGAGCAGTTCTTC
CASSHPSGGASYNEQFF
>TRBJ1-6|16|few|TRBV20-1|TRBD1
TGCAGTGCTAGTGTACAGGGGAGCCCCGGGGATTCACCCCTCCACTTT
CSASVQGSPGDSPLHF
>TRBJ2-3|18|once|TRBV13|TRBD2
TGTGCCAGCAGACATACTAGCGGGGGGGCCAGTTGGAGAGATACGCAGTATTTT
CASRHTSGGASWRDTQYF
>TRBJ2-5|12|.|TRBV11-3|.
TGTGCCAGCAGCTGGAGGCCTGAGACCCAGTACTTC
CASSWRPETQYF
>TRBJ2-7|13|.|TRBV30|.
TGTGCCGGAGGGGAGCGAGCGACATACGAGCAGTACTTC
CAGGERATYEQYF
>TRBJ2-3|15|once|TRBV5-8|TRBD1
TGTGCCAGCAGCTGGGGACAGGGGGCTCGAGATACGCAGTATTTT
CASSWGQGARDTQYF
>TRBJ2-3|15|.|TRBV12-5|.
TGTGCTAGTGGTAGCAGGGGGGACGAGCCAGATACGCAGTATTTT
CASGSRGDEPDTQYF
>TRBJ1-2|17|.|TRBV14|TRBD1
TGTGCCAGCAGCCAAGCCGCTGGGACAGCCTTCCCATATGGCTACACCTTC
CASSQAAGTAFPYGYTF
>TRBJ1-1|16|.|TRBV18|TRBD1
TGTGCCAGCTCCAACCAGAGGAGGGGGCATGGCACTGAAGCTTTCTTT
CASSNQRRGHGTEAFF
>TRBJ2-7|15|.|TRBV7-8|.
TGTGCCAGCAGCGCGGGACAGTACGCAGGCCACGAGCAGTACTTC
CASSAGQYAGHEQYF
>TRBJ2-7|14|.|TRBV6-5|.
TGTGCCAGCAGTCCGTGGGCGGCGGGATCCGAGCAGTACTTC
CASSPWAAGSEQYF
>TRBJ2-1|15|few|TRBV6-5|.
TGTGCCAGCAGCCGCGGGGGCGTCTCCTACAATGAGCAGTTCTTC
CASSRGGVSYNEQFF
>TRBJ2-3|15|.|TRBV19|TRBD2
TGTGCCAGTAGTTTAGCTAGCGGGGACTTAGATACGCAGTATTTT
CASSLASGDLDTQYF
>TRBJ1-1|14|.|TRBV7-2|.
TGTGCCAGCAGCCTCACCTGGCAGCGAGTTGAAGCTTTCTTT
CASSLTWQRVEAFF
>TRBJ1-1|13|.|TRBV14|.
TGTGCCAGCAGCCAAAATCGACAGGAAGTAGCTTTCTTT
CASSQNRQEVAFF
>TRBJ1-6|19|.|TRBV7-8|.
TGTGCCAGCAGCTTATCATCGCGCGGAGGACAGAGAAGAAATTCACCCCTCCACTTT
CASSLSSRGGQRRNSPLHF
>TRBJ2-7|13|.|TRBV5-1|.
TGCGCCAGCAGCCCCGGCGACAGGATCGAGCAGTACTTC
CASSPGDRIEQYF
>TRBJ1-1|13|few|TRBV12-3/TRBV12-4|.
TGTGCCAGCAGTTCCCCCGTGAGGGCTGAAGCTTTCTTT
CASSSPVRAEAFF